A single T cell receptor (beta chain) is shown here with its context. Its specificity is not known. Germline CDR1 SGHDT, CDR2 YYEEEE. V lost 4 bases, J lost 2 bases, and 20 bases lay in between. The CDR3 runs 17 residues. PCR involved 60 Vbeta and 13 Jbeta primers. Assay used: immunoSEQ multiplex PCR; TCRdb lists only in-frame clones, some missing. The repertoire has 150,000 to 200,000 clones, about four fifths of them found once; the top ten carry 5% to 6%. Nominally healthy donors were sampled, though unrecorded immune exposures were likely. This record belongs to a study of cytomegalovirus exposure and HLA in healthy donors. Study-wide points: When a later analysis compared HLA-associated TCR beta chains with equally common others, the HLA-associated chains turned out to be more clonally expanded and to have lower generation probabilities.

The receptor's source is a woman aged 25-40 years in good health and CMV-seropositive. Sequencing used PBMCs. The chain uses TRBV5-6 and TRBJ2-3, with D tentatively TRBD1 (6 bases). CDR3 sequence reads: CASSIGPGVQYTDTQYF. Written as DNA, the CDR3 is TGTGCCAGCAGCATAGGACCAGGGGTGCAATACACAGATACGCAGTATTTT.